Shown below are 5 T cell receptor beta chains from a single sample sequenced in a study of shared clonotypes between healthy human individuals. Generated by immunoSEQ multiplex PCR, the TCRdb table keeps only in-frame clones and is missing some. The table includes hundreds of thousands of clones, around 75% detected once. Sequences were obtained from PBMCs. The receptors come from a woman aged 40 to 50 in good health. Some clones in this sample may be carry-over from other donors' samples.

CDR3 residues: CASSPRAGEYLNEQFF. In nucleotides, the CDR3 is TGTGCCAGCAGTCCCCGGGCGGGCGAGTACCTCAATGAGCAGTTCTTC. J is TRBJ2-1 and V is TRBV27; D might be TRBD2 (5 bases). Between the trimmed V and J ends, which lost 5 bases and 6 bases, there was a span of 20 bases. The CDR3 consists of 16 residues. The germline V gene encodes CDR1 MNHEY and CDR2 SMNVEV (reference sequence).

The chain is built from TRBV9 and TRBJ2-2; TRBD1 might be the D (5 bases). The V gene's germline CDR1 is SGDLS and CDR2 YYNGEE. V lost 2 bases and J lost 8, with 13 bases in between. The CDR3 is 14 amino acids. CDR3 bases: TGTGCCAGCAGCGTCCACAGGCGGCTTGGGGAGCTGTTTTTT. As protein: CASSVHRRLGELFF.

The chain combines TRBV6-1 with TRBJ2-4; the match to TRBD1 covers 7 bases. Trimming took 4 bases from V and 9 from J; bases not matched to a gene: 9. This CDR3 has 14 amino acids. Germline CDR1 is MNHNS and CDR2 is SASEGT. The CDR3: CASSARQGPSIQYF. CDR3 nucleotides: TGTGCCAGCAGTGCCCGACAGGGTCCAAGCATTCAGTACTTC.

V and J are TRBV7-3 and TRBJ2-7; D may be TRBD1 (5 bases). This CDR3 spans 14 amino acids. Trimming took off 5 bases at V and 9 bases at J, with 20 bases between the two ends. In germline, CDR1 is SGHTA, CDR2 FQGTGA. CDR3 amino acids: CASSTRPGSEGQYF. For the CDR3, the DNA is TGTGCCAGCAGCACACGTCCAGGGTCGGAAGGGCAGTACTTC.

The rearrangement uses TRBV6-5 and TRBJ1-2, with 9 positions matching TRBD1. Germline CDR1 is MNHEY and CDR2 is SVGAGI. The V and J ends lost 6 bases and 4 bases, in that order; junction bases with no gene match: 9. The CDR3 is 15 amino acids. Here the CDR3 DNA reads TGTGCCAGCAGCAGGACCACAGGGGGCGGCTATGGCTACACCTTC. This sequence encodes CASSRTTGGGYGYTF.